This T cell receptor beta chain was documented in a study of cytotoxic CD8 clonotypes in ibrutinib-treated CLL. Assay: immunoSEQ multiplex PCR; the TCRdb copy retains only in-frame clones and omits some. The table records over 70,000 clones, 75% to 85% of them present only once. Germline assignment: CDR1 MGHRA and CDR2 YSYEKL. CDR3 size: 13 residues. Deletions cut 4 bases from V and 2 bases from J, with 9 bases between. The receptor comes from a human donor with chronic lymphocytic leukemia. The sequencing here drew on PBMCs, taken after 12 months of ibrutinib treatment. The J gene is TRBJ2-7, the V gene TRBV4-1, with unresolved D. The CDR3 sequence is CASSPGRTYEQYF. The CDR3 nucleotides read TGCGCCAGCAGCCCCGGACGCACCTACGAGCAGTACTTC.